The entry below gives a single TCR beta chain sequence along with its context. The PCR used 60 Vbeta and 13 Jbeta primers. The repertoire was sequenced with immunoSEQ multiplex PCR; TCRdb's copy has only in-frame clones and lacks some. The repertoire holds around 140,000 clones, about 87% seen once, with roughly 5.2% in the top ten. Germline lookup yields CDR1 MNHEY and CDR2 SMNVEV (reference sequence). V was shortened by 6 bases and J by 9 bases, with 18 bases between the two germline ends. CDR3 length equals 15 residues. This entry belongs to a study of cytomegalovirus exposure and HLA in healthy donors.

This TCR derives from a woman younger than 45 in good health and CMV-seronegative. Sequencing was done on a sample of PBMCs. The chain carries TRBV27 and TRBJ1-6, with D unresolved. CDR3 nucleotides: TGTGCCAGCAGCTTAGAGGCGCAAAGCGGTTCACCCCTCCACTTT. This codes for CASSLEAQSGSPLHF.